The rows below give T cell receptor beta chains drawn from one sample of a study of T cell responses to AZD1222 COVID-19 vaccine. TCRdb keeps only in-frame clones here, not all; method: immunoSEQ multiplex PCR. The sample yields some 93,000 clones, over 75% seen once. The starting material was peripheral blood, obtained 28 days after the second AZD1222 dose. The origin of the receptors is an adult who received the AZD1222 COVID-19 vaccine. The CDR3 runs from the conserved cysteine through the conserved F or W. The D gene is left open where the match is weak. Some rows have no size entry. The others give once, few or many, or a class for an expanded clone.

clone_size	v_call	cdr3_length	j_call	d_call	cdr3_nt	cdr3_aa
NA	TRBV6-5	12	TRBJ2-7	NA	TGTGCCAGCAGAGGCAACACTAACGAGCAGTACTTC	CASRGNTNEQYF
NA	TRBV6-5	16	TRBJ2-5	TRBD2	TGTGCCAGCAGTTACTCGAGGCCCGGGAGGCCAGAGACCCAGTACTTC	CASSYSRPGRPETQYF
NA	TRBV5-1	14	TRBJ1-1	NA	TGCGCCAGCAGCTTGAGCGACCCCTGGGCTGAAGCTTTCTTT	CASSLSDPWAEAFF
NA	TRBV2	14	TRBJ1-4	TRBD1	TGTGCCAGCAGTCTTACAGGGGCGGGTGAAAAACTGTTTTTT	CASSLTGAGEKLFF
NA	TRBV5-6	15	TRBJ2-7	TRBD1	TGTGCCAGCAGCCCCCCCGGACAGGGGACCTACGAGCAGTACTTC	CASSPPGQGTYEQYF
NA	TRBV6-4	13	TRBJ2-7	TRBD1	TGTGCCAGCAGTCCGGGACAGGGTACCGAGCAGTACTTC	CASSPGQGTEQYF
NA	TRBV5-6	16	TRBJ2-1	NA	TGTGCCAGCAGCTTGCTAAGGAGAAGCTCCTACAATGAGCAGTTCTTC	CASSLLRRSSYNEQFF
NA	TRBV9	18	TRBJ2-3	TRBD2	TGTGCCAGCAGCGACCTCGGGACTAGCGGGATGGGAACAGATACGCAGTATTTT	CASSDLGTSGMGTDTQYF
NA	TRBV30	14	TRBJ2-5	NA	TGTGCCTTGGACCGGACTGCAGGGCAAGAGACCCAGTACTTC	CALDRTAGQETQYF
few	TRBV5-1	17	TRBJ1-2	NA	TGCGCCAGCAGCCGAGCGCGAACGGACACAACTAACTATGGCTACACCTTC	CASSRARTDTTNYGYTF
NA	TRBV7-2	13	TRBJ1-5	NA	TGTGCCAGCAGCCTCCTCACAGGCCAGCCCCAGCATTTT	CASSLLTGQPQHF
few	TRBV20-1	15	TRBJ2-2	TRBD2	TGCAGTGCTAGTTTCGCGCGGGGGGGCGCCGGGGAGCTGTTTTTT	CSASFARGGAGELFF
NA	TRBV6-5	16	TRBJ2-1	TRBD2	TGTGCCAGCAGTTACAAGGGACTAGCGGCGGGGGATGAGCAGTTCTTC	CASSYKGLAAGDEQFF
once	TRBV14	14	TRBJ1-3	NA	TGTGCCAGCAGCCCCGAGGCCTATGGGCACACCATATATTTT	CASSPEAYGHTIYF
NA	TRBV30	14	TRBJ1-2	NA	TGTGCCTGGAGTGTAACCCCGGGGACCGGAAGGTACACCTTC	CAWSVTPGTGRYTF
NA	TRBV25-1	13	TRBJ1-2	TRBD1	TGTGCCAGCAGTGCGCAGGGGGTCTATGGCTACACCTTC	CASSAQGVYGYTF
NA	TRBV6-5	15	TRBJ1-2	NA	TGTGCCAGCAGACAAAACGTTGCTTCTACAGGTAGCTACACCTTC	CASRQNVASTGSYTF
NA	TRBV28	16	TRBJ1-1	TRBD1	TGTGCCAGCAGTCCAGGGGGTCCAGGGGCCGGGACTGAAGCTTTCTTT	CASSPGGPGAGTEAFF